The rows below give T cell receptor beta chains drawn from one sample of a study of blood T cells in healthy people across ages. TCRdb fed the 5' RACE reads into MiXCR, producing one record per CDR3 protein. The sample has approximately 400,000 distinct CDR3 sequences, 52% seen once. Sequencing was done on a sample of blood. These receptors were obtained from a man between 60 and 75 years old in good health. Each CDR3 is given with its conserved first and last residue. The D gene is left open where the match is weak. Not every row has a clone size; where given, it reads once, few, many or a size class.

j_call v_call clone_size d_call cdr3_nt cdr3_aa
TRBJ2-7 TRBV6-5 few NA TGTGCCAGCAGTTCACAACCGGGACCTACGCAGCAGTACTTC CASSSQPGPTQQYF
TRBJ2-3 TRBV9 NA TRBD2 TGTGCCAGCAGCGTAGATCCCCGCGGGAGGGTTGCAGATACGCAGTATTTT CASSVDPRGRVADTQYF
TRBJ1-6 TRBV25-1 NA NA TGTGCCAGCAGTGAATTCAGGGGAAATTCACCCCTCCACTTT CASSEFRGNSPLHF
TRBJ2-3 TRBV6-1 NA NA TGTGCCAGCAGTGAAGCCGACAGGCGATCCCATACGCAGTATTTT CASSEADRRSHTQYF
TRBJ2-5 TRBV5-1 NA NA TGCGCCAGCAGATCCGGGCCCGAGAAAGAGACCCAGTACTTC CASRSGPEKETQYF
TRBJ2-1 TRBV12-3/TRBV12-4 NA TRBD2 TGTGCCAGCACTCCCAGCGGGGGCCGGAGCAATGAGCAGTTCTTC CASTPSGGRSNEQFF
TRBJ2-5 TRBV4-1 NA TRBD1 TGCGCCAGCAGCAAAGTGGGGACAGGGGATGTCGTGGAGACCCAGTACTTC CASSKVGTGDVVETQYF
TRBJ2-1 TRBV14 few TRBD2 TGTGCCAGCAGCCAAGATCTAGCGGGGTTGGATGAGCAGTTCTTC CASSQDLAGLDEQFF
TRBJ2-2 TRBV28 many NA TGTGCCAGCAGTTTATTGCTACAGGGGAACACCGGGGAGCTGTTTTTT CASSLLLQGNTGELFF
TRBJ2-1 TRBV4-3 few NA TGCGCCAGCAGCCAAGACCGACTTTATGAGCAGTTCTTC CASSQDRLYEQFF
TRBJ2-7 TRBV6-5 NA TRBD1 TGTGCCACCCCGGGACAGGCCTACGAGCAGTACTTC CATPGQAYEQYF
TRBJ1-2 TRBV7-2 NA TRBD1 TGTGCCAGCAGCTCCAGACAGGGAAGTTTGACTGGCTACACCTTC CASSSRQGSLTGYTF
TRBJ2-5 TRBV7-3 NA NA TGTGCCAGCAGCTTAGGAACCGCAGGCGCTGAGCAGTACTTC CASSLGTAGAEQYF
TRBJ2-7 TRBV20-1 NA NA TGCAGTGCTAGCCGGCCCACGATGACGGTAGGGGCCGAGCAGTACTTC CSASRPTMTVGAEQYF
TRBJ1-2 TRBV5-1 many NA TGCGCCAGCAGCTTCGGGCAGGCTAGCCTATATGGCTACACCTTC CASSFGQASLYGYTF
TRBJ1-1 TRBV20-1 once NA TGCAGTGCTCGGGTCTCCTCCGGGAACACTGAAGCTTTCTTT CSARVSSGNTEAFF
TRBJ2-1 TRBV6-2/TRBV6-3 NA TRBD2 TGTGCCAGCAGTTCCCCTAGCAGCGGGAGTAGTTCCTACAATGAGCAGTTCTTC CASSSPSSGSSSYNEQFF
TRBJ2-7 TRBV5-1 NA TRBD1 TGCGCCAGCAGCTTTGTGGGGGACAGAAGTAACGAGCAGTACTTC CASSFVGDRSNEQYF
TRBJ2-5 TRBV18 NA NA TGTGCCAGCTCACCCAACACAGGGCGGGAGACCCAGTACTTC CASSPNTGRETQYF
TRBJ2-1 TRBV5-4 NA NA TGTGCCAGCAGTCCCCGACCAGCTTTAAATGAGCAGTTCTTC CASSPRPALNEQFF
TRBJ2-7 TRBV10-2 once NA TGCGCCAGCAGTGAGGGGGTCCCGAATTACAATGAGCAGTACTTC CASSEGVPNYNEQYF
TRBJ2-1 TRBV10-3 NA TRBD2 TGTGCCATCCAAGGACTAGCGGGAGAAGGGGAGCAGTTCTTC CAIQGLAGEGEQFF
TRBJ1-5 TRBV7-2 NA NA TGTGCCAGCAGCTTAGGTTCGACAGGAACTCAGCCCCAGCATTTT CASSLGSTGTQPQHF
TRBJ2-5 TRBV3-1 NA NA TGTGCCAGCAGCCAAGCAAAGGCTCTGGAGACCCAGTACTTC CASSQAKALETQYF
TRBJ2-1 TRBV20-1 NA NA TGCAGTGCTGAACTAGCTTCATCCTACAATGAGCAGTTCTTC CSAELASSYNEQFF
TRBJ2-7 TRBV4-1 NA TRBD2 TGCGCCAGCAGCGCCAGCGGGGGGAAGGTCAATGAGCAGTACTTC CASSASGGKVNEQYF
TRBJ2-3 TRBV10-3 NA TRBD2 TGTGCCATCAGTGAGTCGTCGGCGGGCGGGAGTATAGGTACGCAGTATTTT CAISESSAGGSIGTQYF
TRBJ2-4 TRBV20-1 few NA TGCAGTGCTAGACAGGAACGAATAGCCAAAAACATTCAGTACTTC CSARQERIAKNIQYF
TRBJ2-1 TRBV6-4 NA NA TGTGCCAGCAGCCCACAGGCAGGTTATTCCTACAATGAGCAGTTCTTC CASSPQAGYSYNEQFF
TRBJ1-1 TRBV7-2 NA NA TGTGCCAGCAGCCAAGGGAGGAGCACTGAAGCTTTCTTT CASSQGRSTEAFF
TRBJ2-7 TRBV12-3/TRBV12-4 NA TRBD2 TGTGCCAGCACCGACAAGCGGGGGAGATACGAGCAGTACTTC CASTDKRGRYEQYF
TRBJ1-2 TRBV20-1 NA NA TGCAGTGCTAGAGGCGGCAATGCGGGACGGACTAACTATGGCTACACCTTC CSARGGNAGRTNYGYTF
TRBJ2-5 TRBV5-1 NA TRBD2 TGCGCCAGCAGCCCCGCGGTCGGGGGGCAAGAGACCCAGTACTTC CASSPAVGGQETQYF
TRBJ2-5 TRBV29-1 few NA TGCAGCGCCAGACGCGATGAGACCCAGTACTTC CSARRDETQYF
TRBJ2-3 TRBV7-9 NA NA TGTGCCAGCAGCAGCCGGGACCGTAGCACAGATACGCAGTATTTT CASSSRDRSTDTQYF